The 18 T cell receptor beta chains listed next were all sequenced from one sample in a study of OX40 agonist ivuxolimab in advanced cancers. Sequencing was performed with immunoSEQ multiplex PCR; in TCRdb, only in-frame clones are kept and a portion is missing. The sample holds about 37,000 clones, 70% to 90% seen once. Sequences were derived from CD4+ or CD8+ T cells sorted from blood, sampled in a trial of the OX40 agonist ivuxolimab. These receptor sequences come from an adult with an advanced solid tumor such as melanoma, head and neck, liver or kidney cancer.

J is TRBJ1-2 and V is TRBV7-6, with a tentative D call TRBD1 (5 bases). The CDR3 consists of 13 residues. V was clipped by 3 bases and J by 2 bases, with 7 bases between them. Germline V gives CDR1 SGHVS, CDR2 FNYEAQ. The CDR3 DNA reads as TGTGCCAGCAGCTTGACAGCGAACTATGGCTACACCTTC. This encodes CASSLTANYGYTF.

The CDR3 nucleotides read TGTGCCACCCGACAGGGGGGAGCCAAAAACATTCAGTACTTC. It encodes CATRQGGAKNIQYF. The chain joins TRBV2 to TRBJ2-4; TRBD1 aligns across 9 bases. This CDR3 has 14 amino acids. The germline gives CDR1 SNHLY, CDR2 FYNNEI. J lost 0 bases, V lost 10 bases, and 4 bases had no gene match. The variable domain in full, with the rest retrieved from reference TRBV2 and TRBJ2-4, is EPEVTQTPSHQVTQMGQEVILRCVPISNHLYFYWYRQILGQKVEFLVSFYNNEISEKSEIFDDQFSVERPDGSNFTLKIRSTKLEDSAMYFCATRQGGAKNIQYFGAGTRLSVL.

J is TRBJ2-3 and V is TRBV9, with 7 bases fitting TRBD2. V lost 1 base to trimming and J lost 2 bases; unmatched junction nucleotides: 4. Germline CDR1 reads SGDLS; CDR2 reads YYNGEE. The CDR3 contains 15 residues. This CDR3 reads CASSVIGGTTDTQYF. CDR3 bases: TGTGCCAGCAGCGTAATCGGGGGGACCACAGATACGCAGTATTTT.

The chain carries TRBV18 and TRBJ1-1, with D hard to call. The ends were cut back, 3 bases at V and 3 bases at J, with 8 bases in the middle. This CDR3 has 13 amino acids. Germline CDR1 reads KGHSH; CDR2 reads LQKENI. This chain's CDR3 is CASSPGRDTEAFF. The CDR3 DNA sequence: TGTGCCAGCTCACCCGGTCGGGACACTGAAGCTTTCTTT.

The V call is TRBV2, the J call TRBJ1-2; D is perhaps TRBD1 (6 bases). V lost 2 bases and J 0 bases, leaving 13 bases between the germline ends. The V gene's germline CDR1 is SNHLY and CDR2 FYNNEI. The CDR3 has 16 amino acids. The CDR3 loop is CASSENRGGPNYGYTF. CDR3 DNA sequence: TGTGCCAGCAGTGAAAATAGGGGGGGCCCTAACTATGGCTACACCTTC.

This clone was found a few times. The CDR3 here is CASSNRGTWNSPLHF. As DNA, the CDR3 is TGTGCCAGTTCGAACAGGGGAACATGGAATTCACCCCTCCACTTT. The rearrangement links TRBV19 to TRBJ1-6, with 7 bases identical to TRBD1. The CDR3 length is 15 residues. Germline-derived CDR1 and CDR2 are LNHDA and SQIVND (reference sequence). The J segment lost 7 bases and the V segment lost 8 bases, leaving 11 bases of the junction unmatched.

This clone came up a few times. The chain is built from TRBV5-1 and TRBJ2-2; D not certain. V was clipped by 3 bases and J by 3 bases, with 3 bases between them. The CDR3 runs to 12 residues. Germline values: CDR1 SGHRS, CDR2 YFSETQ. The CDR3 DNA reads TGCGCCAGCAGCTGGGACACCGGGGAGCTGTTTTTT. Its protein product is CASSWDTGELFF. The full variable domain, with the rest looked up from reference TRBV5-1 and TRBJ2-2, is KAGVTQTPRYLIKTRGQQVTLSCSPISGHRSVSWYQQTPGQGLQFLFEYFSETQRNKGNFPGRFSGRQFSNSRSEMNVSTLELGDSALYLCASSWDTGELFFGEGSRLTVL.

This chain joins TRBV7-3 and TRBJ2-1; tentative D call: TRBD2 (7 bases). Germline V gene data show CDR1 as SGHTA and CDR2 as FQGTGA. The CDR3 totals 19 residues. The V end was cut by 0 bases, the J end by 0 bases, with 18 bases between. CDR3: CASSLTGREGESSYNEQFF. CDR3 coding DNA: TGTGCCAGCAGCTTAACAGGGAGGGAGGGGGAGAGCTCCTACAATGAGCAGTTCTTC. The whole variable domain, filled in from reference TRBV7-3 and TRBJ2-1, reads GAGVSQTPSNKVTEKGKYVELRCDPISGHTALYWYRQSLGQGPEFLIYFQGTGAADDSGLPNDRFFAVRPEGSVSTLKIQRTERGDSAVYLCASSLTGREGESSYNEQFFGPGTRLTVL.

This clone was found once. The rearrangement joins TRBV2 to TRBJ1-2; 8 nucleotides align to TRBD1. V was clipped by 3 bases and J by 4 bases; unmatched bases: 7. Germline V gene sequence: CDR1 SNHLY, CDR2 FYNNEI. The CDR3 covers 15 residues. The CDR3 region has the DNA TGTGCCAGCAGTGAGGGGCAGGGGGCTTTCTATGGCTACACCTTC. Its translation: CASSEGQGAFYGYTF.

The V call is TRBV23-1, the J call TRBJ1-5; 7 nucleotides line up with TRBD1. TRBV23-1 is an open reading frame whose function is uncertain. V lost 4 bases, J lost 0 bases, and 9 bases stayed unmatched. This CDR3 has 17 residues. Here the CDR3 reads CASSRMDRHYSNQPQHF. CDR3 DNA: TGCGCCAGCAGTCGGATGGACAGGCATTATAGCAATCAGCCCCAGCATTTT.

The chain couples TRBV6-1 to TRBJ1-2; possibly TRBD1 for D (5 bases). With 7 bases removed from V and 5 bases from J, the gap between germline ends came to 8 bases. The CDR3 contains 11 residues. The germline gives CDR1 MNHNS, CDR2 SASEGT. DNA for the CDR3: TGTGCCAGCACCAGGGAATATGGCTACACCTTC. Its protein is CASTREYGYTF.

The chain carries TRBV7-3 and TRBJ2-3; 7 nucleotides align to TRBD1. CDR1 and CDR2 from the germline V gene are SGHTA and FQGTGA. V was clipped by 6 bases and J by 0 bases; unmatched bases: 3. The CDR3 extends over 14 amino acids. The CDR3 DNA follows: TGTGCCAGCAGAGGGGGCCTTAGCACAGATACGCAGTATTTT. Residues: CASRGGLSTDTQYF.

The CDR3 protein is CASTPRARQGFWKTQYF. The CDR3, as DNA: TGTGCCAGCACCCCCCGGGCGAGACAGGGCTTCTGGAAGACCCAGTACTTC. The V and J genes are TRBV21-1 and TRBJ2-5; TRBD1 was called by the table and not checked on the DNA. TRBV21-1 counts as a pseudogene. This CDR3 region has 17 residues.

This clone was picked up one time. This chain connects TRBV6-6 to TRBJ2-7, with 9 bases lining up with TRBD1. The CDR3 totals 14 residues. After removal of 2 bases from V and 6 bases from J, the junction contained 5 bases not matched to a gene. Looked up from germline, CDR1 is MNHNY and CDR2 is SVGAGI (reference sequence). This chain's CDR3 is CASSYRGQGGEQYF. DNA of the CDR3: TGTGCCAGCAGTTACCGGGGACAGGGTGGCGAGCAGTACTTC.

The J gene is TRBJ1-2, the V gene TRBV5-1; no firm D call. The length of the CDR3 is 15 residues. The V gene lost 0 bases and the J gene lost 4 bases, with 13 bases spanning the gap. Germline V CDR1 and CDR2: SGHRS, YFSETQ. Written as DNA, the CDR3 is TGCGCCAGCAGCTTGGTTGCGGCCCAAACCTATGGCTACACCTTC. Translated, it gives CASSLVAAQTYGYTF.

This clone was recorded once. The chain employs TRBV7-9 and TRBJ1-6, with 7 bases that match TRBD1. CDR1 and CDR2 from the germline V gene are SEHNR and FQNEAQ (reference sequence). V lost 5 bases, J lost 6 bases, and 7 bases stayed unmatched. The CDR3 covers 15 residues. The CDR3 loop reads CASSARTGTNSPLHF. The CDR3 DNA is TGTGCCAGCAGCGCCAGGACAGGAACTAATTCACCCCTCCACTTT.

The chain employs TRBV7-9 and TRBJ2-2; D gene ambiguous. CDR1 and CDR2 (germline): SEHNR, FQNEAQ (reference sequence). The V end lost 1 base, the J end lost 5 bases, and 8 bases lay between the germline ends. The CDR3 spans 14 residues. CDR3 DNA sequence: TGTGCCAGCAGCTTAGGGATAGGAACCGGGGAGCTGTTTTTT. Protein: CASSLGIGTGELFF.

The chain recombines TRBV9 with TRBJ2-5, with a possible D match to TRBD2 (7 bases). Germline V gives CDR1 SGDLS, CDR2 YYNGEE. The CDR3 sequence is 14 residues long. Deletions cut 3 bases from V and 5 bases from J, with 14 bases between. The DNA of the CDR3 is TGTGCCAGCAGCGCTCCGGGGGGCGGGGAGACCCAGTACTTC. Its protein is CASSAPGGGETQYF.